The present T cell receptor (beta chain) was sequenced within a study of Graves' ophthalmopathy and Graves' hyperthyroidism. Study-level results: Cross-validated, the 13-signature model showed 87.88%/81.08% sensitivity/specificity, and 80%/75% in the test set. Most thyroid clonotypes expanded beyond 0.001 frequency were also found in blood.

TCR beta CDR3 amplification used RNA transcripts. RT-PCR in the first round used HTBI primers; a second-round multiplex PCR followed. In TCRdb, the multiplex PCR reads were re-called with MiXCR into one record per CDR3 protein. The sample has over 650,000 distinct CDR3 sequences; roughly 41% are singletons. This clonotype was picked up many times. What it binds is unknown. Other autoimmune disease, uncontrolled infection, pregnancy and lactation led to exclusion. The CDR3 totals 14 residues. Losses at the gene ends were 6 bases for V and 4 bases for J; bases not matched to a gene: 10. Germline CDR1 reads SQVTM; CDR2 reads ANQGSEA.

The rearrangement joins TRBV29-1 to TRBJ2-7; 9 bases are a match to TRBD1. This clonotype was sampled from an adult man with Graves' ophthalmopathy. The sample was peripheral blood. The CDR3 nucleotides are TGCAGCGTGACACCGGGACAGGGAAAGTACGAGCAGTACTTC. Translating gives CSVTPGQGKYEQYF.